The 10 T cell receptor beta chains presented below share a single source sample, sequenced in a study of blood T cell repertoires in COVID-19. Here immunoSEQ multiplex PCR was the method, and the copy in TCRdb shows in-frame clones only, minus some. The sample holds 150,000 to 200,000 clones, around 87% seen once. Sequenced sample: peripheral blood. All receptors come from a man aged 18 to 30 with active or convalescent COVID-19.

The V gene is TRBV6-5, the J gene TRBJ1-2; 11 bases match TRBD1. This CDR3 region has 14 residues. Germline V gene sequence: CDR1 MNHEY, CDR2 SVGAGI. V dropped 1 base and J dropped 7; count of bases not matched to a gene: 2. Here the CDR3 reads CASSYLGQGGGYTF. DNA of the CDR3: TGTGCCAGCAGTTACTTGGGACAGGGGGGTGGCTACACCTTC.

The DNA of the CDR3 is TGCGCCAGCACCAGGACTAGCGGGTTAGGTGTCAATGAGCAGTTCTTC. It translates to CASTRTSGLGVNEQFF. The V and J genes are TRBV5-1 and TRBJ2-1; 11 bases align to TRBD2. Per the germline V gene, CDR1 is SGHRS and CDR2 is YFSETQ. This CDR3 is 16 amino acids long. Unmatched junction bases numbered 11, after V lost 6 bases and J lost 6 bases.

This clone appeared a single time. The J gene is TRBJ2-7, the V gene TRBV7-9; 8 nucleotides align to TRBD1. The CDR3 has 13 amino acids. Germline V gene lookup returns CDR1 SEHNR and CDR2 FQNEAQ (reference sequence). V lost 5 bases to trimming and J lost 6 bases; unmatched junction nucleotides: 6. CDR3 nucleotides: TGTGCCAGCAGCCCCTCGGACAGGGCCGAGCAGTACGTC. Translated, it gives CASSPSDRAEQYV.

This chain uses TRBV24-1 with TRBJ2-1; tentative D call: TRBD2 (7 bases). V lost 3 bases, J lost 5 bases, and 19 bases lay in between. Germline V gene lookup returns CDR1 KGHDR and CDR2 SFDVKD. The CDR3 is made up of 17 amino acids. CDR3: CATSDATAVGGHNEQFF. The CDR3 coding sequence is TGTGCCACCAGTGATGCCACAGCCGTGGGGGGGCACAATGAGCAGTTCTTC.

This clone was detected only once. The J gene is TRBJ1-2, the V gene TRBV2, with TRBD1 matching 11 bases. V dropped 6 bases and J dropped 6; count of bases not matched to a gene: 9. Germline lookup yields CDR1 SNHLY and CDR2 FYNNEI. This CDR3 has 15 amino acids. The CDR3 region is CASRDPGQGVHGYTF. The CDR3 DNA sequence: TGTGCCAGCAGGGATCCGGGACAGGGGGTACATGGCTACACCTTC.

This clone was seen only a few times. The chain is built from TRBV12-5 and TRBJ1-5, with 7 positions matching TRBD1. The germline gives CDR1 LGHNT, CDR2 FRNRAP. This CDR3 is built from 17 residues. The J segment lost 2 bases and the V segment lost 4 bases, leaving 11 bases of the junction unmatched. DNA for the CDR3: TGTGCTAGTGGTTCCTCGACAGGGTTGATTCGCAATCAGCCCCAGCATTTT. Translating it yields CASGSSTGLIRNQPQHF.

The chain combines TRBV7-2 with TRBJ2-3; D not resolved. The CDR3 sequence is 13 residues long. Trimming stripped 1 base from V and 6 bases from J, with 8 bases between. The germline gives CDR1 SGHTA, CDR2 FQGNSA. The CDR3 loop is CASSLVVSDTQYF. The CDR3 region has the DNA TGTGCCAGCAGCTTAGTAGTCTCCGATACGCAGTATTTT. Full variable domain (rest looked up from reference TRBV7-2 and TRBJ2-3): GAGVSQSPSNKVTEKGKDVELRCDPISGHTALYWYRQSLGQGLEFLIYFQGNSAPDKSGLPSDRFSAERTGGSVSTLTIQRTQQEDSAVYLCASSLVVSDTQYFGPGTRLTVL.

This clone was found once. The chain carries TRBV11-2 and TRBJ2-1, with TRBD1 matching over 10 bases. This CDR3 region has 18 residues. Germline V gene lookup returns CDR1 SGHAT and CDR2 FQNNGV. V shed 5 bases and J 1 base; nucleotides not matched to a gene: 11. CDR3 region: CASSGIIPGQGSYNEQFF. CDR3 DNA: TGTGCCAGCAGCGGCATCATTCCGGGACAGGGGTCCTACAATGAGCAGTTCTTC.

The genes are TRBV3-1 (or the pseudogene TRBV3-2) and TRBJ2-1; D unresolved. CDR1 LGHDT and CDR2 YNNKEL come from the germline V gene (reference sequence). CDR3 length: 11 amino acids. The V gene lost 2 bases and the J gene lost 15 bases, with 11 bases spanning the gap. The CDR3 sequence is CASSQMSRLFF. For the CDR3, the DNA is TGTGCCAGCAGCCAAATGTCTAGATTGTTCTTC.

The gene calls are TRBV5-6 and TRBJ2-1; TRBD1 might be the D (5 bases). The CDR3 runs 12 residues. V was pared by 5 bases and J by 9 bases, with 12 bases between. CDR1 is SGHDT, CDR2 YYEEEE, per germline. The CDR3 loop is CASRKGVGEQFF. DNA of the CDR3: TGTGCCAGCAGGAAAGGGGTTGGTGAGCAGTTCTTC.